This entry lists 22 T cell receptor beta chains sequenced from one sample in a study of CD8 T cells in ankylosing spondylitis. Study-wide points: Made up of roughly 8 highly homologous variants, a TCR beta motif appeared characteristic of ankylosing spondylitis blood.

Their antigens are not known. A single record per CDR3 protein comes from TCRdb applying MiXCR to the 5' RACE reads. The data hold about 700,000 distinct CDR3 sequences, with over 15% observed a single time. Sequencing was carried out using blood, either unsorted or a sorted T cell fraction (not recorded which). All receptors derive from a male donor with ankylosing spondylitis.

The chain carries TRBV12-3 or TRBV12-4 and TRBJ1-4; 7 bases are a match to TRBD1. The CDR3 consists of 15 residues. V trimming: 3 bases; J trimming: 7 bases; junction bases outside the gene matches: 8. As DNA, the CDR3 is TGTGCCAGCAGTTTGGCCGTGACAGGGACTGAAAAACTGTTTTTT. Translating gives CASSLAVTGTEKLFF.

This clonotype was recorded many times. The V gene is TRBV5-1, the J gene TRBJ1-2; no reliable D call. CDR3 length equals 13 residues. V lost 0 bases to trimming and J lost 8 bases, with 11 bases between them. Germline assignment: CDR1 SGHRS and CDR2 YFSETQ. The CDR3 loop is CASSLGAERGYTF. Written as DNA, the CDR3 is TGCGCCAGCAGCTTGGGGGCAGAACGAGGCTACACCTTC.

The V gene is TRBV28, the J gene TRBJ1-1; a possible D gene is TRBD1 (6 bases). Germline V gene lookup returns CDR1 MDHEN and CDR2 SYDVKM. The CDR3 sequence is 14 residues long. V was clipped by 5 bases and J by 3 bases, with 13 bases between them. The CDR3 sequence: CASSRPGADTEAFF. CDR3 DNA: TGTGCCAGCAGTCGTCCGGGGGCGGACACTGAAGCTTTCTTT. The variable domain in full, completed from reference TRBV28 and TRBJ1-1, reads DVKVTQSSRYLVKRTGEKVFLECVQDMDHENMFWYRQDPGLGLRLIYFSYDVKMKEKGDIPEGYSVSREKKERFSLILESASTNQTSMYLCASSRPGADTEAFFGQGTRLTVV.

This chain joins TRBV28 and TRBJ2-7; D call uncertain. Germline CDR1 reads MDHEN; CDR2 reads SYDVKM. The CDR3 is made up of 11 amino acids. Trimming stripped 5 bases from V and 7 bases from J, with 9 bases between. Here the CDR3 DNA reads TGTGCCAGCAGTGCCGGTTGGGAGCAGTACTTC. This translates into CASSAGWEQYF.

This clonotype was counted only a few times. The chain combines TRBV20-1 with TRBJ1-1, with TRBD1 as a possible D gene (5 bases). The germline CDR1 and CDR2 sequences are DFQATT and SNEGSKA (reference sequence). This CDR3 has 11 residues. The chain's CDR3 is CRTAINTEAFF. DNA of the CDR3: TGCAGGACAGCGATAAACACTGAAGCTTTCTTT.

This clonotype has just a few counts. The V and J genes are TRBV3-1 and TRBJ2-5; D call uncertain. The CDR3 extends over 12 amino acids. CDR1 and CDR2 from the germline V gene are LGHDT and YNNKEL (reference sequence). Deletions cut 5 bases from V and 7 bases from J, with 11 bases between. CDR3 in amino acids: CASSSRVGTQYF. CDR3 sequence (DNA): TGTGCCAGCAGCTCCCGTGTGGGGACCCAGTACTTC.

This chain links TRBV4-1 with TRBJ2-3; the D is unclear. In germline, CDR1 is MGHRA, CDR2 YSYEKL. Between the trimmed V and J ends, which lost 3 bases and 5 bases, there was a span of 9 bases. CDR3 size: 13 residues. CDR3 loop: CASSQATRDTQYF. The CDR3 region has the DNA TGCGCCAGCAGCCAGGCCACTCGAGATACGCAGTATTTT.

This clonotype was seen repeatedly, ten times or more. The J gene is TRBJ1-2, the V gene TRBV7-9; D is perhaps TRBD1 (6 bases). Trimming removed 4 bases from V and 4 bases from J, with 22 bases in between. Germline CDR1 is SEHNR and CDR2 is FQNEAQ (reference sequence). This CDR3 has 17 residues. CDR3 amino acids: CASSYFVGGQGGYGYTF. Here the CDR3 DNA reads TGTGCCAGCAGCTACTTTGTTGGGGGGCAGGGCGGCTATGGCTACACCTTC.

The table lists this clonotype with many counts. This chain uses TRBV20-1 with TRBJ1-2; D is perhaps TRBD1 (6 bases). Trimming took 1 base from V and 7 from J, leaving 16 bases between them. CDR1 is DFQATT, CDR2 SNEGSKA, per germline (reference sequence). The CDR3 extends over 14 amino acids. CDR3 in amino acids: CSARALTGLGGYTF. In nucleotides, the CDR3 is TGCAGTGCTAGAGCCTTAACAGGGTTAGGTGGCTACACCTTC.

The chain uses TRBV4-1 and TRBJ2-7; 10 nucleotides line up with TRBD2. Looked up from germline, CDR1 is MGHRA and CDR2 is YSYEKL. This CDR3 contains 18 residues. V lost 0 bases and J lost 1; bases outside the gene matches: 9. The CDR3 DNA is TGCGCCAGCAGCCAAGAAAGGGTAGGGACTAGCGCTTCCTACGAGCAGTACTTC. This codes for CASSQERVGTSASYEQYF.

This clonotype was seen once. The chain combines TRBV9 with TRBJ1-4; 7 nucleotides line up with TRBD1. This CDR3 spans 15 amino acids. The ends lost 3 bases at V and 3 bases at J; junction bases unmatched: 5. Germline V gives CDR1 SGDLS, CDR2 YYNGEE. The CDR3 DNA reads TGTGCCAGCAGCGGACGGACAGGCCCTAATGAAAAACTGTTTTTT. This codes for CASSGRTGPNEKLFF.

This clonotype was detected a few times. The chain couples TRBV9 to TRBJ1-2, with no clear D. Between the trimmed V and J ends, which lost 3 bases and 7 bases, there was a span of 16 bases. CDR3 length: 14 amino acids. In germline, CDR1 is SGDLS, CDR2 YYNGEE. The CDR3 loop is CASSGLEEKGGYTF. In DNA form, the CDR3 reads TGTGCCAGCAGCGGACTCGAGGAAAAGGGTGGCTACACCTTC.

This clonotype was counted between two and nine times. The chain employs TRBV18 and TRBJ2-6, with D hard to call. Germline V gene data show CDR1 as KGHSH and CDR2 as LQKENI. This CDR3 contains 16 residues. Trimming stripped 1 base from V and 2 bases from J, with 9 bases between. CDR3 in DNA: TGTGCCAGCTCACCACTCCCAGTGACTGGGGCCAACGTCCTGACTTTC. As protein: CASSPLPVTGANVLTF.

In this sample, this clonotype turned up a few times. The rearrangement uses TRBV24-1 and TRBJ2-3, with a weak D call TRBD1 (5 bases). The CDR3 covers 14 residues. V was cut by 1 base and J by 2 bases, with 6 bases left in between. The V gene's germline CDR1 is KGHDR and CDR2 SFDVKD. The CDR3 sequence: CATSDFRDTDTQYF. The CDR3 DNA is TGTGCCACCAGTGATTTCAGGGACACAGATACGCAGTATTTT.

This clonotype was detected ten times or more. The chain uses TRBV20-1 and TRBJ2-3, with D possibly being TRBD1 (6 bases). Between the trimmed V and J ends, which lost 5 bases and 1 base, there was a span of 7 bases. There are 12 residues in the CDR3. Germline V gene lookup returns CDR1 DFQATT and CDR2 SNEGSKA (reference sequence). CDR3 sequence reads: CSAHRGTDTQYF. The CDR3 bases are TGCAGTGCTCACAGGGGCACAGATACGCAGTATTTT.

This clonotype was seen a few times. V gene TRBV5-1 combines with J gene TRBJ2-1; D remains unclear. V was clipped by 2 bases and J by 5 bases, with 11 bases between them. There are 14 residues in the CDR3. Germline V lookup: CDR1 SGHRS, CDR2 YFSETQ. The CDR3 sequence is CASSFWAYDNEQFF. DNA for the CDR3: TGCGCCAGCAGCTTCTGGGCGTACGACAATGAGCAGTTCTTC.

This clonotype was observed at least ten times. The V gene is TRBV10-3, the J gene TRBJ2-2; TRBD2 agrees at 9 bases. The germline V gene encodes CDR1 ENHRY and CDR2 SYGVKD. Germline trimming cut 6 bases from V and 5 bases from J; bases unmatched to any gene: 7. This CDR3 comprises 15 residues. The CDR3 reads CAIRFSGSTTGELFF. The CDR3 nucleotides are TGTGCCATCAGATTTAGCGGGAGCACGACCGGGGAGCTGTTTTTT.

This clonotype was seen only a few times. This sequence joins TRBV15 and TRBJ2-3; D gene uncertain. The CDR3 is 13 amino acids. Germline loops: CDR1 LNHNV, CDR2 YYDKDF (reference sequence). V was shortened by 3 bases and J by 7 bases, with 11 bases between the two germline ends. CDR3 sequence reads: CATSRDDRYTQYF. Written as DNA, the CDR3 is TGTGCCACCAGCAGGGACGACCGGTATACGCAGTATTTT. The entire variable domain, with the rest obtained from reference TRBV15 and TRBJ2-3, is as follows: DAMVIQNPRYQVTQFGKPVTLSCSQTLNHNVMYWYQQKSSQAPKLLFHYYDKDFNNEADTPDNFQSRRPNTSFCFLDIRSPGLGDTAMYLCATSRDDRYTQYFGPGTRLTVL.

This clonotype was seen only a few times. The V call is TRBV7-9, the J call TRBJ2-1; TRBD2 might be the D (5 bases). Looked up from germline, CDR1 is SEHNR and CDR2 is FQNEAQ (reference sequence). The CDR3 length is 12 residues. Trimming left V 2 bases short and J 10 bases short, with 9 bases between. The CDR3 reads CASSLRPGEQFF. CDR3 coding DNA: TGTGCCAGCAGCTTAAGACCGGGGGAGCAGTTCTTC. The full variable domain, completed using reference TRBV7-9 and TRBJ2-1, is DTGVSQNPRHKITKRGQNVTFRCDPISEHNRLYWYRQTLGQGPEFLTYFQNEAQLEKSRLLSDRFSAERPKGSFSTLEIQRTEQGDSAMYLCASSLRPGEQFFGPGTRLTVL.

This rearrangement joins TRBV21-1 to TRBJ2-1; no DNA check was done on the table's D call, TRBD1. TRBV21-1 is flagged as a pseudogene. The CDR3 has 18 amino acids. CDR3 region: CASSRRDRGEPSYNEQFF. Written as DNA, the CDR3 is TGTGCCAGCAGCAGGCGGGACAGGGGGGAACCCTCCTACAATGAGCAGTTCTTC.

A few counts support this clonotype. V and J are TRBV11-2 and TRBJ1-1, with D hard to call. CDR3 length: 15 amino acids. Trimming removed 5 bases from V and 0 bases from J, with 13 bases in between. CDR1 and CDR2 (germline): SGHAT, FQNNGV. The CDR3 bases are TGTGCCAGCAGCCTCCCGGCGGATTTGAACACTGAAGCTTTCTTT. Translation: CASSLPADLNTEAFF.

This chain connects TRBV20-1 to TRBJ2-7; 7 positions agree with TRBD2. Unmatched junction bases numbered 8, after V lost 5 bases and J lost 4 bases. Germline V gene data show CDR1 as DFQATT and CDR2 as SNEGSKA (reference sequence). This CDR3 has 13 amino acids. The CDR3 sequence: CSAPIPSGYEQYF. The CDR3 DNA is TGCAGTGCTCCGATCCCTAGCGGATACGAGCAGTACTTC.